This is a list of T cell receptor beta chains from one sample in a study of beta chain features in type 1 diabetes. Some clones are missing from TCRdb's copy, which holds only in-frame ones; the method was immunoSEQ multiplex PCR. The sample consists of 250,000 to 300,000 clones, 8% of them appearing once. Sequenced: central memory CD4+ T cells from blood. The receptors shown here come from a woman under 30 in good health. CDR3s include the opening cysteine and the closing phenylalanine or tryptophan. Fields, in order: D gene, J gene, V gene, clone size, CDR3 DNA, CDR3 protein. A D gene is named only where the DNA matches it firmly. Not every row has a clone size; where given, it reads once, few, many or a size class.

>TRBD1|TRBJ1-3|TRBV13|NA
TGTGCCAGCAGCAGCAGGGGGAAGCATTCTGGAAACACCATATATTTT
CASSSRGKHSGNTIYF
>TRBD1|TRBJ1-1|TRBV19|NA
TGTGCCAGTAGTGGGGGACAGGGGTGGCCTGACACTGAAGCTTTCTTT
CASSGGQGWPDTEAFF
>TRBD1|TRBJ1-4|TRBV27|many
TGTGCCAGCAGTCCCCTACAGGGACAGAACAAACTGTTTTTT
CASSPLQGQNKLFF
>NA|TRBJ2-3|TRBV5-6|few
TGTGCCAGCAGCGCAGGGACCGCAGATACGCAGTATTTT
CASSAGTADTQYF
>NA|TRBJ2-3|TRBV7-2|NA
TGTGCCAGCAGCTTTCCAACAGGCAGGACGCAGTATTTT
CASSFPTGRTQYF
>TRBD1|TRBJ2-7|TRBV27|NA
TGTGCCAGCAGTGCTCCCCGGACAGGGTCCTACGAGCAGTACTTC
CASSAPRTGSYEQYF
>NA|TRBJ1-1|TRBV7-8|few
TGTGCCAGCAGGCCCGGGACACCGTATGAAGCTTTCTTT
CASRPGTPYEAFF
>NA|TRBJ1-5|TRBV4-1|NA
TGCGCCAGCAGGATCAACAGGGAGCATAGCAATCAGCCCCAGCATTTT
CASRINREHSNQPQHF
>TRBD1|TRBJ2-2|TRBV2|few
TGTGCCAGCCGTTGGGACAGTGGGGGTGTCGGGGAGCTGTTTTTT
CASRWDSGGVGELFF
>NA|TRBJ2-5|TRBV30|NA
TGTGCCTGGACAGGGGGGGAGACCCAGTACTTC
CAWTGGETQYF
>NA|TRBJ2-7|TRBV27|few
TGTGCCAGCAGTTTATCTCGGAGCTCCTACGAGCAGTACTTC
CASSLSRSSYEQYF